This entry describes one T cell receptor beta chain. What it binds is unknown. Sequencing was performed with immunoSEQ multiplex PCR; in TCRdb, only in-frame clones are kept and a portion is missing. This sample shows about 30,000 clones and no singletons; approximately 3% rests with the ten largest. In germline, CDR1 is KGHDR, CDR2 SFDVKD. Germline trimming cut 5 bases from V and 9 bases from J; bases unmatched to any gene: 14. This CDR3 has 15 residues. This specimen belongs to a study of T cells after posttransplantation cyclophosphamide. Whole-study results and caveats: After PTCy, TRB diversity resembled that of CNI/methotrexate controls.

This related bone marrow graft donor gave peripheral blood on the day of marrow donation. What was sequenced was PBMCs. This sequence was found in a woman aged 55-69 years in good health, CMV-negative, and a related stem cell transplant donor. V usage is TRBV24-1 and J usage is TRBJ2-7; 8 nucleotides match TRBD1. The CDR3 protein is CATSGTGTGLAGQYF. The CDR3 nucleotides read TGTGCCACCAGTGGGACCGGGACAGGACTCGCCGGGCAGTACTTC.